A single sample is the source of the 31 T cell receptor beta chains below, sequenced in a study of blood T cell repertoires in COVID-19. The repertoire was sequenced with immunoSEQ multiplex PCR; TCRdb's copy has only in-frame clones and lacks some. The sample holds some 230,000 clones, around 86% seen once. Sequenced material: peripheral blood. These TCRs come from a woman older than 75 with COVID-19, enrolled during active disease.

The chain employs TRBV5-4 and TRBJ1-1; TRBD1 might be the D (5 bases). Germline V gene lookup returns CDR1 SGHNT and CDR2 YYREEE (reference sequence). The CDR3 covers 14 residues. V lost 2 bases and J lost 6, with 14 bases in between. In nucleotides, the CDR3 is TGTGCCAGCAGCTTCGACAGCGGGACCCCTGAAGCTTTCTTT. It specifies CASSFDSGTPEAFF.

The J gene is TRBJ2-1, the V gene TRBV27; 9 positions match TRBD2. After removal of 6 bases from V and 4 bases from J, the junction contained 7 bases not matched to a gene. Per germline, CDR1 MNHEY and CDR2 SMNVEV (reference sequence). This CDR3 spans 15 amino acids. Here the CDR3 reads CASRFGAGGYNEQFF. The CDR3 DNA follows: TGTGCCAGCAGGTTTGGAGCGGGAGGTTACAATGAGCAGTTCTTC.

The rearrangement uses TRBV5-1 and TRBJ2-3; tentative D call: TRBD2 (5 bases). This CDR3 region has 14 residues. With 4 bases removed from V and 2 bases from J, the gap between germline ends came to 11 bases. Germline CDR1 and CDR2: SGHRS and YFSETQ. The CDR3 DNA is TGCGCCAGCAGCCCAAGCGGATACACAGATACGCAGTATTTT. It is translated as CASSPSGYTDTQYF.

V is TRBV5-1 and J is TRBJ2-3; 15 bases are a match to TRBD2. Germline trimming cut 2 bases from V and 4 bases from J; bases unmatched to any gene: 8. The CDR3 spans 18 residues. Germline V lookup: CDR1 SGHRS, CDR2 YFSETQ. The CDR3 bases are TGCGCCAGCAGCTTAGGACTAGCGGGAGGGCCAGGGTCAGATACGCAGTATTTT. This gives the protein CASSLGLAGGPGSDTQYF.

V usage is TRBV30 and J usage is TRBJ2-7, with 13 positions matching TRBD2. The CDR3 loop spans 17 amino acids. The junction had 8 bases not matched to a gene; V was cut back by 1 base and J by 2 bases. CDR1 is GTSNPN and CDR2 is SVGIG in the germline V gene (reference sequence). In DNA form, the CDR3 reads TGTGCCTGGAGTGATGAACGCGGGACTAGCGGGACCTACGAGCAGTACTTC. It encodes CAWSDERGTSGTYEQYF.

Concerning this clone: Other nucleotide sequences from this sample produce the same CDR3. This chain's CDR3 is CAISESGGSGNTIYF. In nucleotides, the CDR3 is TGTGCCATCAGTGAGTCCGGGGGCTCTGGAAACACCATATATTTT. The J gene is TRBJ1-3, the V gene TRBV10-3, with D possibly being TRBD1 (5 bases). Trimming left V 0 bases short and J 0 bases short, with 6 bases between. The CDR3 is made up of 15 amino acids. Germline V gene lookup returns CDR1 ENHRY and CDR2 SYGVKD.

This chain links TRBV15 with TRBJ2-2, with 13 bases that match TRBD2. Germline lookup yields CDR1 LNHNV and CDR2 YYDKDF (reference sequence). Unmatched junction bases numbered 2, after V lost 0 bases and J lost 1 base. There are 18 residues in the CDR3. CDR3: CATSREGLAGKNTGELFF. CDR3 coding DNA: TGTGCCACCAGCAGAGAGGGACTAGCGGGGAAGAACACCGGGGAGCTGTTTTTT.

This chain connects TRBV3-1 (or the pseudogene TRBV3-2) to TRBJ2-7; weak D call: TRBD1 (5 bases). Germline assignment: CDR1 LGHDT and CDR2 YNNKEL (reference sequence). The CDR3 contains 14 residues. The V gene lost 0 bases and the J gene lost 4 bases, with 10 bases spanning the gap. The CDR3 here is CASSQDGNRYEQYF. The DNA of the CDR3 is TGTGCCAGCAGCCAAGATGGGAACAGGTACGAGCAGTACTTC.

The genes are TRBV6-6 and TRBJ2-3, with 7 bases identical to TRBD1. Germline V gives CDR1 MNHNY, CDR2 SVGAGI (reference sequence). This CDR3 comprises 15 residues. V was pared by 6 bases and J by 6 bases, with 12 bases of the junction left unmatched. CDR3: CASSKPGTVPDTQYF. In DNA form, the CDR3 reads TGTGCCAGCAGCAAGCCGGGGACAGTTCCGGATACGCAGTATTTT.

This sequence joins TRBV18 and TRBJ2-5; 7 bases are a match to TRBD1. Germline V CDR1 and CDR2: KGHSH, LQKENI. V was clipped by 2 bases and J by 4 bases; unmatched bases: 7. The CDR3 sequence is 15 residues long. The CDR3 reads CASSPMLAGGETQYF. The CDR3 DNA is TGTGCCAGCTCACCAATGTTGGCAGGGGGAGAGACCCAGTACTTC.

This chain joins TRBV28 and TRBJ1-5; unclear D gene. V was pared by 6 bases and J by 7 bases, with 10 bases between. The length of the CDR3 is 12 residues. CDR1 is MDHEN and CDR2 is SYDVKM in the germline V gene. The CDR3 region has the DNA TGTGCCAGCAGCCCACCGGGACAGCCCCAGCATTTT. Its protein product is CASSPPGQPQHF.

The J gene is TRBJ2-7, the V gene TRBV4-3; maybe TRBD1 (6 bases). The CDR3 consists of 14 residues. CDR1 is LGHNA, CDR2 YSLEER, per germline. V dropped 2 bases and J dropped 5 bases, with 13 bases sitting between them. CDR3 protein: CASSQQQGLDEQYF. CDR3 DNA: TGCGCCAGCAGCCAACAACAGGGTTTGGACGAGCAGTACTTC.

V and J are TRBV6-5 and TRBJ2-7; 10 bases line up with TRBD2. Trimming took 8 bases from V and 5 from J; bases not matched to a gene: 9. The germline gives CDR1 MNHEY, CDR2 SVGAGI. The CDR3 has 14 residues. This CDR3 reads CASGSSGSYDEQYF. As DNA, the CDR3 is TGTGCCAGCGGCTCTAGCGGGAGTTATGACGAGCAGTACTTC.

V and J are TRBV12-5 and TRBJ1-1, with 9 bases fitting TRBD1. Germline CDR1 reads LGHNT; CDR2 reads FRNRAP. The V and J ends lost 4 bases and 10 bases, in that order; junction bases with no gene match: 19. The CDR3 is 17 amino acids. In DNA form, the CDR3 reads TGTGCTAGTGGTTCCTCCGGGACAGGGATAAGCAGAACGAGAGCTTTCTTT. It encodes CASGSSGTGISRTRAFF. Full variable domain (outside the CDR3, taken from reference TRBV12-5 and TRBJ1-1): DARVTQTPRHKVTEMGQEVTMRCQPILGHNTVFWYRQTMMQGLELLAYFRNRAPLDDSGMPKDRFSAEMPDATLATLKIQPSEPRDSAVYFCASGSSGTGISRTRAFFGQGTRLTVV.

This sequence joins TRBV3-1 (or the pseudogene TRBV3-2) and TRBJ1-2; 7 nucleotides line up with TRBD1. The CDR3 totals 14 residues. Unmatched junction bases numbered 5, after V lost 4 bases and J lost 3 bases. Germline CDR1 and CDR2: LGHDT and YNNKEL (reference sequence). The CDR3 region has the DNA TGTGCCAGCAGCCGACAGGGAGGTGACTATGGCTACACCTTC. Translation: CASSRQGGDYGYTF.

This rearrangement joins TRBV5-1 to TRBJ1-2, with D possibly TRBD1 on 6 matching bases. V shed 4 bases and J shed 0 bases, with 16 bases lying between them. Germline loops: CDR1 SGHRS, CDR2 YFSETQ. The CDR3 totals 16 residues. The CDR3 coding sequence is TGCGCCAGCAGCCCCGGGACAACGAGAGCTAACTATGGCTACACCTTC. Residues: CASSPGTTRANYGYTF.

The chain is built from TRBV2 and TRBJ2-7; D remains ambiguous. The CDR3 runs 11 residues. Trimming took 4 bases from V and 4 from J, leaving 5 bases between them. Germline lookup yields CDR1 SNHLY and CDR2 FYNNEI. The CDR3 loop is CASSANYEQYF. CDR3 coding DNA: TGTGCCAGCAGTGCTAATTACGAGCAGTACTTC.

V gene TRBV27 combines with J gene TRBJ1-2, with 7 bases that match TRBD1. There are 16 residues in the CDR3. CDR1 is MNHEY, CDR2 SMNVEV, per germline (reference sequence). Trimming removed 6 bases from V and 0 bases from J; junction bases left unmatched: 10. CDR3 in DNA: TGTGCCAGCAGCCTTATTCCAGGGGGAACTAACTATGGCTACACCTTC. This translates into CASSLIPGGTNYGYTF.

V is TRBV5-1 and J is TRBJ2-3; D gene unclear. Germline V CDR1 and CDR2: SGHRS, YFSETQ. The ends were cut back, 2 bases at V and 4 bases at J, with 14 bases in the middle. CDR3 length equals 15 residues. CDR3 region: CASSFGSSRADTQYF. CDR3 in DNA: TGCGCCAGCAGCTTTGGTTCCTCCCGAGCAGATACGCAGTATTTT.

The genes are TRBV9 and TRBJ1-3, with 10 nucleotides matching TRBD1. The CDR3 is 17 residues long. CDR1 is SGDLS and CDR2 is YYNGEE in the germline V gene. Trimming cost V 3 bases and J 0 bases; bases outside gene matches: 6. As DNA, the CDR3 is TGTGCCAGCAGCGCGACAGGGGGCCTAAACTCTGGAAACACCATATATTTT. Encoded protein: CASSATGGLNSGNTIYF.

V is TRBV6-1 and J is TRBJ2-1, with D possibly being TRBD1 (6 bases). Trimming removed 1 base from V and 4 bases from J, with 8 bases in between. The CDR3 length is 14 residues. Looked up from germline, CDR1 is MNHNS and CDR2 is SASEGT. This CDR3 is CASSEGGGYNEQFF. The DNA for the CDR3 is TGTGCCAGCAGTGAAGGAGGGGGTTACAATGAGCAGTTCTTC.

The genes are TRBV2 and TRBJ1-2; D might be TRBD1 (6 bases). Trimming removed 2 bases from V and 4 bases from J, with 8 bases in between. Looked up from germline, CDR1 is SNHLY and CDR2 is FYNNEI. The CDR3 length is 13 residues. The CDR3 bases are TGTGCCAGCAGTGAAAGGACAGCCTATGGCTACACCTTC. This encodes CASSERTAYGYTF.

The chain combines TRBV9 with TRBJ2-7, with D perhaps TRBD1 (6 bases). Deletions cut 4 bases from V and 2 bases from J, with 13 bases between. This CDR3 comprises 14 residues. Germline V gene sequence: CDR1 SGDLS, CDR2 YYNGEE. The chain's CDR3 is CASSPRTDAYEQYF. The CDR3 DNA reads as TGTGCCAGCAGCCCGCGGACAGACGCCTACGAGCAGTACTTC.

The chain combines TRBV30 with TRBJ2-3; 8 bases line up with TRBD2. The V gene end was trimmed by 4 bases and the J gene end by 0 bases; junction bases not matched to a gene: 15. Germline V CDR1 and CDR2: GTSNPN, SVGIG (reference sequence). The CDR3 is made up of 18 amino acids. In DNA, the CDR3 is TGTGCCTGGACCCCGGGACTAGTGGGGGCCTTTAGCACAGATACGCAGTATTTT. Protein sequence: CAWTPGLVGAFSTDTQYF.

The rearrangement links TRBV7-2 to TRBJ2-4; 7 bases are a match to TRBD2. CDR1 is SGHTA, CDR2 FQGNSA, per germline. The CDR3 is 12 residues long. The trim removed 3 bases at V and 7 bases at J, leaving 0 bases unmatched. The CDR3 here is CASSLGGNIQYF. The CDR3 nucleotides are TGTGCCAGCAGCTTGGGAGGGAACATTCAGTACTTC.

The chain employs TRBV19 and TRBJ2-7; 13 nucleotides match TRBD2. Germline V gives CDR1 LNHDA, CDR2 SQIVND (reference sequence). The CDR3 has 15 amino acids. Losses at the gene ends were 4 bases for V and 4 bases for J; bases not matched to a gene: 4. The chain's CDR3 is CASSTGTSGKYEQYF. The DNA for the CDR3 is TGTGCCAGTAGTACTGGGACTAGCGGGAAATACGAGCAGTACTTC.

V usage is TRBV7-9 and J usage is TRBJ1-2; D remains ambiguous. The CDR3 contains 12 residues. Germline CDR1 SEHNR, CDR2 FQNEAQ (reference sequence). V dropped 1 base and J dropped 8 bases, with 8 bases sitting between them. The DNA for the CDR3 is TGTGCCAGCAGCTTAGTGCTGGAGGGCTACACCTTC. Its translation is CASSLVLEGYTF.

The chain links TRBV19 to TRBJ2-3; 10 positions agree with TRBD2. The trim removed 7 bases at V and 5 bases at J, leaving 6 bases unmatched. Germline V CDR1 and CDR2: LNHDA, SQIVND (reference sequence). This CDR3 comprises 14 residues. CDR3 sequence (DNA): TGTGCCAGTATCCCTAGCGGGAGTCAAGATACGCAGTATTTT. Translated: CASIPSGSQDTQYF.

The gene calls are TRBV4-2 and TRBJ1-2, with D perhaps TRBD1 (6 bases). V was trimmed by 0 bases and J by 8 bases, leaving 16 bases between them. Per the germline V gene, CDR1 is LGHNA and CDR2 is YNFKEQ. This CDR3 has 15 residues. The CDR3 is CASSQDWGGGQGYTF. CDR3 DNA sequence: TGTGCCAGCAGCCAAGATTGGGGCGGGGGGCAGGGCTACACCTTC.

This sequence joins TRBV5-6 and TRBJ2-1; D unclear. V gave up 0 bases and J gave up 8 bases, with 9 bases separating them. The CDR3 covers 13 residues. Per germline, CDR1 SGHDT and CDR2 YYEEEE. The CDR3 DNA sequence: TGTGCCAGCAGCTTGGACAGCCCCCATGAGCAGTTCTTC. Residues: CASSLDSPHEQFF. Filled out from reference TRBV5-6 and TRBJ2-1, the complete variable domain reads DAGVTQSPTHLIKTRGQQVTLRCSPKSGHDTVSWYQQALGQGPQFIFQYYEEEERQRGNFPDRFSGHQFPNYSSELNVNALLLGDSALYLCASSLDSPHEQFFGPGTRLTVL.

This clone came up a few times. This sequence joins TRBV19 and TRBJ2-1; D is possibly TRBD1 (5 bases). Germline V gives CDR1 LNHDA, CDR2 SQIVND (reference sequence). This CDR3 region has 14 residues. V was clipped by 3 bases and J by 9 bases, with 15 bases between them. CDR3 nucleotide sequence: TGTGCCAGTAGTATTCGGCAGGGTATAGTTGAGCAGTTCTTC. Translating gives CASSIRQGIVEQFF.